The 27 T cell receptor beta chains presented below share a single source sample, sequenced in a study of response to subunit inactivated influenza vaccine. MiXCR, applied by TCRdb to the RT-PCR reads, yields one record per CDR3 protein. This table holds roughly 700,000 distinct CDR3 sequences, 15% to 18% found once. Sequenced material: PBMCs from blood, taken 11 to 12 days after vaccination. The receptors were gathered from a man between 45 and 60 years old who received an inactivated influenza vaccine.

This clonotype was observed at least ten times. CDR3 in DNA: TGTGCCAGCAGGGGGACTTCAGATACGCAGTATTTT. This gives the protein CASRGTSDTQYF. The chain recombines TRBV12-3 or TRBV12-4 with TRBJ2-3, with a possible D match to TRBD2 (6 bases). Trimming left V 6 bases short and J 4 bases short, with 8 bases between. CDR3 length equals 12 residues.

This clonotype has a handful of counts. This chain joins TRBV10-3 and TRBJ2-1, with 9 bases lining up with TRBD2. Germline CDR1 is ENHRY and CDR2 is SYGVKD. V was pared by 4 bases and J by 8 bases, with 12 bases of the junction left unmatched. This CDR3 has 16 residues. CDR3 protein: CAISGPGGSGGDEQFF. The CDR3, as DNA: TGTGCCATCAGTGGCCCCGGGGGTAGCGGGGGCGATGAGCAGTTCTTC.

This clonotype occurred a few times. V and J are TRBV5-6 and TRBJ2-2; 9 nucleotides agree with TRBD2. The CDR3 length is 16 residues. Trimming cost V 2 bases and J 3 bases; bases outside gene matches: 5. CDR1 is SGHDT and CDR2 is YYEEEE in the germline V gene. This chain's CDR3 is CASSLGGRADTGELFF. CDR3 coding DNA: TGTGCCAGCAGCTTAGGCGGGAGGGCCGACACCGGGGAGCTGTTTTTT.

This clonotype was seen a few times. This chain uses TRBV20-1 with TRBJ2-3; D is uncertain. Germline-derived CDR1 and CDR2 are DFQATT and SNEGSKA (reference sequence). CDR3 length: 16 amino acids. The V end was cut by 0 bases, the J end by 2 bases, with 15 bases between. In nucleotides, the CDR3 is TGCAGTGCTAGAGATTGGCCAGGTAGAACCACAGATACGCAGTATTTT. Protein sequence: CSARDWPGRTTDTQYF.

This clonotype was counted only a few times. V gene TRBV5-6 combines with J gene TRBJ2-1; no clear D gene. The ends were cut back, 4 bases at V and 8 bases at J, with 16 bases in the middle. Per the germline V gene, CDR1 is SGHDT and CDR2 is YYEEEE. The CDR3 sequence is 14 residues long. As DNA, the CDR3 is TGTGCCAGCAGCCTTCTGATTCGAGGAGATGAGCAGTTCTTC. This translates into CASSLLIRGDEQFF.

The CDR3 loop is CATSSVSGDTQYF. CDR3 in DNA: TGTGCCACCAGCAGCGTCTCGGGTGATACGCAGTATTTT. The genes are TRBV15 and TRBJ2-3; the D is unclear. Germline CDR1 and CDR2: LNHNV and YYDKDF (reference sequence). The CDR3 totals 13 residues. V lost 3 bases to trimming and J lost 6 bases, with 10 bases between them.

This clonotype appeared a few times. The rearrangement uses TRBV6-2 or TRBV6-3 and TRBJ2-1; D gene uncertain. V lost 4 bases, J lost 0 bases, and 10 bases lay in between. The CDR3 contains 15 residues. CDR1 is MNHEY, CDR2 SVGEGT, per germline. The CDR3 is CASSWYRLSYNEQFF. As DNA, the CDR3 is TGTGCCAGCAGTTGGTACAGACTCTCCTACAATGAGCAGTTCTTC.

This clonotype was seen many times. The genes are TRBV6-2 or TRBV6-3 and TRBJ2-7; 10 nucleotides line up with TRBD2. Germline CDR1 MNHEY, CDR2 SVGEGT. There are 17 residues in the CDR3. The trim removed 2 bases at V and 1 base at J, leaving 8 bases unmatched. The CDR3 spells CASSYPSTSGYSYEQYF. The CDR3 region has the DNA TGTGCCAGCAGTTACCCCTCGACTAGCGGGTATTCCTACGAGCAGTACTTC.

The rearrangement uses TRBV18 and TRBJ2-7, with 10 positions matching TRBD1. Germline assignment: CDR1 KGHSH and CDR2 LQKENI. The trim removed 3 bases at V and 2 bases at J, leaving 7 bases unmatched. The CDR3 is made up of 16 amino acids. The CDR3 DNA sequence: TGTGCCAGCTCACCTAACCGACAGGGGGCGACCTACGAGCAGTACTTC. Translating it yields CASSPNRQGATYEQYF.

Ten or more counts support this clonotype. The J gene is TRBJ2-1, the V gene TRBV7-3; D possibly corresponds to TRBD1 (6 bases). There are 13 residues in the CDR3. Germline V gene data show CDR1 as SGHTA and CDR2 as FQGTGA. Trimming pared 3 bases from V and 6 bases from J, leaving 9 bases between. The CDR3 here is CASSFTGINEQFF. The CDR3, as DNA: TGTGCCAGCAGCTTCACAGGGATCAATGAGCAGTTCTTC.

This clonotype was seen a handful of times. The V and J genes are TRBV30 and TRBJ2-1; D uncertain. Trimming took 4 bases from V and 7 from J, leaving 5 bases between them. CDR3 length: 10 amino acids. CDR1 and CDR2 from the germline V gene are GTSNPN and SVGIG (reference sequence). The CDR3 sequence is CAWNGNEQFF. The CDR3 DNA is TGTGCCTGGAACGGGAATGAGCAGTTCTTC.

V and J are TRBV20-1 and TRBJ2-4; D possibly uses TRBD1 or TRBD2 (5 bases each). Germline V CDR1 and CDR2: DFQATT, SNEGSKA (reference sequence). The V and J ends lost 1 base and 0 bases respectively, with 10 bases between them. The CDR3 is 15 residues long. Here the CDR3 reads CSARGGSTAKNIQYF. The CDR3 DNA is TGCAGTGCTAGAGGGGGGTCTACAGCCAAAAACATTCAGTACTTC.

CDR3 amino acids: CAWRGFDGLNTEAFF. The CDR3 nucleotides read TGTGCCTGGAGGGGTTTTGACGGCTTGAACACTGAAGCTTTCTTT. The rearrangement joins TRBV30 to TRBJ1-1, with D unresolved. The length of the CDR3 is 15 residues. The V gene's germline CDR1 is GTSNPN and CDR2 SVGIG (reference sequence). Deletions cut 3 bases from V and 0 bases from J, with 14 bases between. Filled out from reference TRBV30 and TRBJ1-1, the complete variable domain reads SQTIHQWPATLVQPVGSPLSLECTVEGTSNPNLYWYRQAAGRGLQLLFYSVGIGQISSEVPQNLSASRPQDRQFILSSKKLLLSDSGFYLCAWRGFDGLNTEAFFGQGTRLTVV.

The chain uses TRBV7-9 and TRBJ2-1, with no clear D. V was pared by 5 bases and J by 4 bases, with 9 bases between. The V gene's germline CDR1 is SEHNR and CDR2 FQNEAQ (reference sequence). The CDR3 totals 13 residues. The CDR3 reads CASSPDYYNEQFF. In DNA, the CDR3 is TGTGCCAGCAGCCCAGATTATTACAATGAGCAGTTCTTC.

The chain carries TRBV5-5 and TRBJ1-3, with D perhaps matching TRBD1 (5 bases). Trimming stripped 2 bases from V and 1 base from J, with 19 bases between. Germline V CDR1 and CDR2: SGHKS, YYEKEE (reference sequence). This CDR3 comprises 18 residues. The CDR3 DNA follows: TGTGCCAGCAGCTTCAGTGCCAACGGGGGATTTTCTGGAAACACCATATATTTT. This codes for CASSFSANGGFSGNTIYF.

V and J are TRBV30 and TRBJ2-1, with 7 bases identical to TRBD2. V dropped 2 bases and J dropped 7; count of bases not matched to a gene: 5. CDR1 is GTSNPN and CDR2 is SVGIG in the germline V gene (reference sequence). CDR3 length: 13 residues. This chain's CDR3 is CAWSTNSGNEQFF. The DNA for the CDR3 is TGTGCCTGGAGTACGAATAGCGGGAATGAGCAGTTCTTC. The full variable domain, with the rest looked up from reference TRBV30 and TRBJ2-1, is SQTIHQWPATLVQPVGSPLSLECTVEGTSNPNLYWYRQAAGRGLQLLFYSVGIGQISSEVPQNLSASRPQDRQFILSSKKLLLSDSGFYLCAWSTNSGNEQFFGPGTRLTVL.

This clonotype was picked up a small number of times. The rearrangement uses TRBV15 and TRBJ2-3, with a tentative D call TRBD1 (6 bases). V lost 1 base and J 5 bases, leaving 10 bases between the germline ends. CDR1 and CDR2 from the germline V gene are LNHNV and YYDKDF (reference sequence). This CDR3 has 14 residues. The DNA of the CDR3 is TGTGCCACCAGCAGAGTGGGGGCCGGAGATACGCAGTATTTT. Translating gives CATSRVGAGDTQYF.

This rearrangement joins TRBV5-1 to TRBJ2-5, with 8 bases identical to TRBD1. Germline V gene data show CDR1 as SGHRS and CDR2 as YFSETQ. This CDR3 contains 14 residues. After removal of 0 bases from V and 6 bases from J, the junction contained 4 bases not matched to a gene. This chain's CDR3 is CASSLAQGAKTQYF. The CDR3 region has the DNA TGCGCCAGCAGCTTGGCTCAGGGGGCAAAGACCCAGTACTTC.

This clonotype was detected only a few times. V is TRBV7-2 and J is TRBJ2-7; D possibly uses TRBD1 or TRBD2 (5 bases each). In germline, CDR1 is SGHTA, CDR2 FQGNSA. Trimming left V 3 bases short and J 7 bases short, with 16 bases between. The CDR3 is made up of 14 amino acids. CDR3 nucleotides: TGTGCCAGCAGCTTCGGGGCATCGCCCTGGGAGCAGTACTTC. It yields the protein CASSFGASPWEQYF.

This clonotype was detected many times. The chain uses TRBV3-1 and TRBJ1-5; D is ambiguous. The CDR3 spans 13 residues. V was clipped by 4 bases and J by 1 base, with 5 bases between them. Germline-derived CDR1 and CDR2 are LGHDT and YNNKEL (reference sequence). The CDR3 sequence is CASSRVSNQPQHF. In DNA, the CDR3 is TGTGCCAGCAGCCGGGTGAGCAATCAGCCCCAGCATTTT.

This clonotype has more than one count but fewer than ten. This sequence joins TRBV3-1 and TRBJ1-1, with D perhaps matching TRBD1 (5 bases). The V and J ends lost 2 bases and 7 bases respectively, with 17 bases between them. Germline CDR1 LGHDT, CDR2 YNNKEL (reference sequence). This CDR3 is 15 amino acids long. The CDR3 bases are TGTGCCAGCAGCCAATATAGGAGGCAGGGTAGTGAAGCTTTCTTT. Translating gives CASSQYRRQGSEAFF. The full variable domain, in which reference TRBV3-1 and TRBJ1-1 provide the parts outside the CDR3, is DTAVSQTPKYLVTQMGNDKSIKCEQNLGHDTMYWYKQDSKKFLKIMFSYNNKELIINETVPNRFSPKSPDKAHLNLHINSLELGDSAVYFCASSQYRRQGSEAFFGQGTRLTVV.

In this sample, this clonotype turned up a few times. The chain joins TRBV6-1 to TRBJ2-5; 8 positions agree with TRBD1. CDR3 length: 15 residues. Germline CDR1 MNHNS, CDR2 SASEGT. After removal of 6 bases from V and 9 bases from J, the junction contained 15 bases not matched to a gene. CDR3: CASRSQGATELAQYF. CDR3 sequence (DNA): TGTGCCAGCAGGTCTCAGGGGGCGACTGAATTGGCCCAGTACTTC.

The chain recombines TRBV12-3 or TRBV12-4 with TRBJ2-4; the D gene could be TRBD1 or TRBD2 (5 bases each). The CDR3 is 14 amino acids. Trimming cost V 6 bases and J 7 bases, with 16 bases left between them. The CDR3 reads CASRQDLGVNIQYF. The CDR3, as DNA: TGTGCCAGCAGACAGGACTTGGGGGTGAACATTCAGTACTTC.

This chain links TRBV29-1 with TRBJ2-2, with TRBD2 as a possible D gene (6 bases). There are 15 residues in the CDR3. Trimming took off 1 base at V and 6 bases at J, with 15 bases between the two ends. CDR1 and CDR2 from the germline V gene are SQVTM and ANQGSEA. The CDR3 bases are TGCAGCGTTGAAGGGATCGGGAGTGTAGCCGGGGAGCTGTTTTTT. Translation gives CSVEGIGSVAGELFF.

This clonotype was detected only a few times. The chain combines TRBV5-1 with TRBJ1-1; D not certain. Germline loops: CDR1 SGHRS, CDR2 YFSETQ. The CDR3 runs 12 residues. Trimming stripped 4 bases from V and 3 bases from J, with 7 bases between. CDR3 coding DNA: TGCGCCAGCAGCCCGGGAGACACTGAAGCTTTCTTT. It encodes CASSPGDTEAFF.

This clonotype came up a few times. The CDR3 protein is CASTKDFNQPQHF. The CDR3 DNA is TGTGCCAGCACCAAGGATTTTAATCAGCCCCAGCATTTT. V usage is TRBV12-3 or TRBV12-4 and J usage is TRBJ1-5, with D hard to call. The CDR3 extends over 13 amino acids. Trimming took 7 bases from V and 4 from J, leaving 11 bases between them.

This clonotype occurred a few times. The rearrangement uses TRBV4-3 and TRBJ1-5; D unresolved. Looked up from germline, CDR1 is LGHNA and CDR2 is YSLEER. This CDR3 comprises 16 residues. Trimming took 0 bases from V and 0 from J, leaving 9 bases between them. The CDR3, as DNA: TGCGCCAGCAGCCAAGATCTAGGGTTTAGCAATCAGCCCCAGCATTTT. It specifies CASSQDLGFSNQPQHF.